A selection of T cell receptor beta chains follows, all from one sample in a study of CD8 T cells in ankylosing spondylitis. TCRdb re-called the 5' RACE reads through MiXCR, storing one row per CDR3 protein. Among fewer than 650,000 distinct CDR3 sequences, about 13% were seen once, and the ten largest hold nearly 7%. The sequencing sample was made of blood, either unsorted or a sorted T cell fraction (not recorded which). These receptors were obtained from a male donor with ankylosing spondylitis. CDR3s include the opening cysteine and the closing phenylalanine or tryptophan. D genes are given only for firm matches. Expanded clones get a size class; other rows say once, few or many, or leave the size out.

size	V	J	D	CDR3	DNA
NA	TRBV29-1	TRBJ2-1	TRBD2	CSVDSLAGGSSYNEQFF	TGCAGCGTTGACAGCCTAGCGGGGGGCAGCTCCTACAATGAGCAGTTCTTC
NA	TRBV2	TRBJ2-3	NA	CASSPRTASSTDTQYF	TGTGCCAGCAGTCCTCGGACTGCCTCTAGCACAGATACGCAGTATTTT
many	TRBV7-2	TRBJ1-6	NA	CASSFGAENSPLHF	TGTGCCAGCAGCTTTGGGGCAGAGAATTCACCCCTCCACTTT
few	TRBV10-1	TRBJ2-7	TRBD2	CASSYSGTYEQYF	TGCGCCAGCAGTTATAGCGGGACCTACGAGCAGTACTTC
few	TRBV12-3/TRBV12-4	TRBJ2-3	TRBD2	CASSPRAVSGRGTDTQYF	TGTGCCAGCAGTCCCCGGGCGGTTAGCGGGAGGGGTACAGATACGCAGTATTTT
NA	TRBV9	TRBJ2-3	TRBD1	CASSPRQGPVSTDTQYF	TGTGCCAGCAGCCCACGACAGGGGCCCGTTAGCACAGATACGCAGTATTTT
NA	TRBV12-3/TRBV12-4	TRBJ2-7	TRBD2	CASSYGGRRREQYF	TGTGCCAGCAGTTATGGCGGGAGAAGAAGGGAGCAGTACTTC
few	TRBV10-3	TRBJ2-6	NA	CAISEPWTAGANVLTF	TGTGCCATCAGTGAGCCTTGGACAGCCGGGGCCAACGTCCTGACTTTC
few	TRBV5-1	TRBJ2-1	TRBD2	CASSLGGLAGGGEQFF	TGCGCCAGCAGCTTGGGCGGACTAGCGGGAGGGGGTGAGCAGTTCTTC
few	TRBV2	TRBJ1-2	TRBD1	CASRHRTGGSGYGYTF	TGTGCCAGCAGGCACAGGACAGGGGGCTCTGGCTATGGCTACACCTTC
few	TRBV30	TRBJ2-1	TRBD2	CAWSLSSGTGEQFF	TGTGCCTGGAGTTTGTCTAGCGGGACCGGTGAGCAGTTCTTC
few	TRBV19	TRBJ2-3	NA	CASSSQTETTDTQYF	TGTGCCAGTAGTTCCCAGACAGAGACCACAGATACGCAGTATTTT
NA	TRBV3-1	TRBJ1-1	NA	CASSSITGGWTEAFF	TGTGCCAGCAGCTCGATAACGGGGGGTTGGACTGAAGCTTTCTTT
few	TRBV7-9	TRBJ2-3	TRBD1	CASSFGQGLDTQYF	TGTGCCAGCAGCTTTGGACAGGGGTTGGATACGCAGTATTTT
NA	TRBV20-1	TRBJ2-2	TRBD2	CSAPRETWELFF	TGCAGTGCGCCGCGGGAGACCTGGGAGCTGTTTTTT
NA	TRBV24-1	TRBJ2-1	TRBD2	CATSDSMGLAEGNEQFF	TGTGCCACCAGTGATTCCATGGGACTAGCGGAGGGGAATGAGCAGTTCTTC
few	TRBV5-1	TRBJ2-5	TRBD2	CASSRGTSEETQYF	TGCGCCAGCAGCCGCGGGACTAGCGAAGAGACCCAGTACTTC
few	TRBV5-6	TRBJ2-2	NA	CASSLGLENTGELFF	TGTGCCAGCAGCTTGGGACTAGAAAACACCGGGGAGCTGTTTTTT
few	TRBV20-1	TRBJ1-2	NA	CSARDRLLNYGYTF	TGCAGTGCTAGAGATCGACTGCTTAACTATGGCTACACCTTC
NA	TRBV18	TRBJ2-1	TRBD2	CASSPRASGAAEPNNEQFF	TGTGCCAGCTCACCACGGGCTAGCGGGGCGGCTGAACCTAACAATGAGCAGTTCTTC
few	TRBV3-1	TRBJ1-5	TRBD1	CASSPTGEQQPQHF	TGTGCCAGCAGCCCGACAGGGGAGCAACAGCCCCAGCATTTT
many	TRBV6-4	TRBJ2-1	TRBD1	CASSRGGMGEQFF	TGTGCCAGCAGTAGAGGGGGCATGGGTGAGCAGTTCTTC
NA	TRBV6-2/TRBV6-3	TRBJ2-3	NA	CASSYSGGRWGTDTQYF	TGTGCCAGCAGTTACTCAGGTGGGAGATGGGGCACAGATACGCAGTATTTT
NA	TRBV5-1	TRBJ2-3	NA	CASSLRGRTWDTDTQYF	TGCGCCAGCAGCTTAAGAGGGAGGACATGGGACACAGATACGCAGTATTTT
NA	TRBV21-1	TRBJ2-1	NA	CATVGLAAHPEQFF	TGTGCCACGGTTGGACTAGCGGCCCATCCTGAGCAGTTCTTC
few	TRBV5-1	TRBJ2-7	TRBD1	CASSVTGNLYEQYF	TGCGCCAGCAGCGTGACAGGGAATCTCTACGAGCAGTACTTC
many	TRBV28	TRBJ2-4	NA	CASIPSWAKNIQYF	TGTGCCAGCATCCCATCTTGGGCCAAAAACATTCAGTACTTC
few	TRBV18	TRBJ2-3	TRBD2	CASSPSSGATDTQYF	TGTGCCAGCTCACCATCGAGCGGGGCTACAGATACGCAGTATTTT
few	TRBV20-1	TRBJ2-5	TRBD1	CSASEGARETQYF	TGCAGTGCTAGTGAGGGGGCTCGGGAGACCCAGTACTTC
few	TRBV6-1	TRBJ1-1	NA	CASSRGDLGTEAFF	TGTGCCAGCAGTAGGGGTGATTTGGGCACTGAAGCTTTCTTT
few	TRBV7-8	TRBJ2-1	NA	CASSFVRSPGNNEQFF	TGTGCCAGCAGCTTCGTAAGGAGCCCAGGAAACAATGAGCAGTTCTTC
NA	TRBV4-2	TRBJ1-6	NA	CASSQDPGDPSPLHF	TGTGCCAGCAGCCAAGACCCAGGGGACCCTTCACCCCTCCACTTT
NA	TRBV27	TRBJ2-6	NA	CASRTGANVLTF	TGTGCCAGTCGAACTGGGGCCAACGTCCTGACTTTC
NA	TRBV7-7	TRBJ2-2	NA	CASSFGGGGELFF	TGTGCCAGCAGCTTTGGGGGTGGCGGGGAGCTGTTTTTT
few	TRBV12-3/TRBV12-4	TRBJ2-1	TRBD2	CASRPGTSGSIYNEQFF	TGTGCCAGCAGACCCGGGACTAGCGGGAGTATTTACAATGAGCAGTTCTTC
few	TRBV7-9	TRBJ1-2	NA	CASSLVQLDGYTF	TGTGCCAGCAGCTTAGTACAGCTCGATGGCTACACCTTC
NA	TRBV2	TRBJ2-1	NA	CASSEERSGRQFF	TGTGCCAGCAGTGAAGAAAGGTCGGGACGACAGTTCTTC
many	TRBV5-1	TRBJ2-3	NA	CASSLTSDTQYF	TGTGCCAGCAGCCTCACCTCAGATACGCAGTATTTT
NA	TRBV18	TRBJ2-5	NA	CASSPGGPEETQYF	TGTGCCAGCTCACCAGGGGGCCCGGAAGAGACCCAGTACTTC
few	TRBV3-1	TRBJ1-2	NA	CASSPPFSYGYTF	TGTGCCAGCAGCCCACCGTTCTCCTATGGCTACACCTTC
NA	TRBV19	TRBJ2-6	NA	CASSIDHVGAAFSGANVLTF	TGTGCCAGTAGTATAGATCATGTAGGGGCTGCATTCTCTGGGGCCAACGTCCTGACTTTC
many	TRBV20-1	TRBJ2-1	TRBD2	CSAWDRAGLAGANEQFF	TGCAGTGCCTGGGACAGGGCCGGACTAGCGGGAGCCAATGAGCAGTTCTTC
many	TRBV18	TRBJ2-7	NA	CASSPEGGRRDEQYF	TGTGCCAGCTCACCAGAGGGGGGGCGCAGGGACGAGCAGTACTTC
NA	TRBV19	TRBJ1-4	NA	CPGHPTTNEKLFF	TGCCCGGGACACCCGACAACTAATGAAAAACTGTTTTTT
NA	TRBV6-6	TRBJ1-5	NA	CASSYREIQPQHF	TGTGCCAGCAGTTACAGGGAAATCCAGCCCCAGCATTTT
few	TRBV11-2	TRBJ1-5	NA	CASSPNGARQPQHF	TGTGCCAGCAGCCCGAACGGGGCCCGTCAGCCCCAGCATTTT
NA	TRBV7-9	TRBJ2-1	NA	CASSFTRKVHEQFF	TGTGCCAGCAGCTTTACTAGAAAAGTACATGAGCAGTTCTTC
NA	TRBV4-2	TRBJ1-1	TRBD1	CASSKGQDMNTEAFF	TGTGCCAGCAGCAAGGGACAGGATATGAACACTGAAGCTTTCTTT
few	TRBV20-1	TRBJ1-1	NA	CSARVPGRKKTRDTEAFF	TGCAGTGCTAGGGTCCCCGGCAGGAAAAAAACCCGGGACACTGAAGCTTTCTTT
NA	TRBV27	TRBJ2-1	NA	CASSPWGESSYNEQFF	TGTGCCAGCAGCCCTTGGGGGGAAAGTTCCTACAATGAGCAGTTCTTC
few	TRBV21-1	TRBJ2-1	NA	CASKLLGTGDSYNEQFF	TGTGCCAGCAAACTACTTGGGACAGGGGACTCCTACAATGAGCAGTTCTTC
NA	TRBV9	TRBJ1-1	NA	CASSQGVGLPAAFF	TGTGCCAGCAGCCAAGGGGTGGGGTTGCCTGCGGCTTTCTTT
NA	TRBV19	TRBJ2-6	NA	CASSPSPGANVLTF	TGTGCCAGTAGTCCAAGTCCTGGGGCCAACGTCCTGACTTTC
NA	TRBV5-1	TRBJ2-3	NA	CASSLEVGADTQYF	TGCGCCAGCAGCTTGGAGGTAGGCGCAGATACGCAGTATTTT
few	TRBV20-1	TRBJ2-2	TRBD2	CSARVASGSQVGELFF	TGCAGTGCTAGAGTGGCTAGCGGGAGCCAGGTCGGGGAGCTGTTTTTT